The 18 T cell receptor beta chains in this list originate from one sample, sequenced in a study of blood T cells in healthy people across ages. The use of a sample-barcoded 5' primer and a J-beta primer mix characterized a second PCR of about 6 to 11 cycles. A single record per CDR3 protein comes from TCRdb applying MiXCR to the 5' RACE reads. The sample has fewer than 800,000 distinct CDR3 sequences; around half are singletons. What was sequenced was blood. The source of these receptors is a woman aged 60-70 years in good health.

Worth noting for this clonotype: The junction departs from the called germline gene at one end, perhaps through a read error. The CDR3 sequence: CSARVSPSTGTQYF. The CDR3 DNA follows: TGCAGTGCTAGAGTAAGCCCTAGCACAGGTACGCAGTATTTT. This sequence joins TRBV20-1 and TRBJ2-3, with D perhaps TRBD1 or TRBD2 (5 bases each). CDR3 length: 14 amino acids. Per the germline V gene, CDR1 is DFQATT and CDR2 is SNEGSKA (reference sequence).

On this clonotype: A read error may account for a junction end that differs from germline. This sequence joins TRBV10-3 and TRBJ2-7; D is possibly TRBD1 (6 bases). CDR3 length: 14 amino acids. Germline V CDR1 and CDR2: ENHRY, SYGVKD. The CDR3, as DNA: TGTGCCGTCAGACGGGCACAGGGTCTTGGCGAGCAGTACTTC. Its protein is CAVRRAQGLGEQYF.

Here the CDR3 DNA reads TGTGCCAGCACCCAGATGGGACAGGGCTTCGGAAATGAGCAGTTCTTC. As protein: CASTQMGQGFGNEQFF. The rearrangement uses TRBV6-4 and TRBJ2-1, with 9 bases aligning to TRBD1. Germline CDR1 and CDR2: MRHNA and SNTAGT. The CDR3 is 16 residues long. Germline trimming cut 7 bases from V and 7 bases from J; bases unmatched to any gene: 14.

This clonotype was seen a few times. CDR3 amino acids: CASSQRGRNSGYTF. Written as DNA, the CDR3 is TGTGCCAGCAGCCAAAGGGGACGGAATAGTGGCTACACCTTC. This rearrangement joins TRBV3-1 to TRBJ1-2; weak D call: TRBD1 (5 bases). V was pared by 2 bases and J by 7 bases, with 14 bases between. The V gene's germline CDR1 is LGHDT and CDR2 YNNKEL (reference sequence). The CDR3 is 14 amino acids.

This clonotype was observed a handful of times. V usage is TRBV6-6 and J usage is TRBJ2-1; D is perhaps TRBD2 (5 bases). The V and J ends lost 5 bases and 5 bases respectively, with 7 bases between them. The CDR3 sequence is 12 residues long. Germline assignment: CDR1 MNHNY and CDR2 SVGAGI (reference sequence). In DNA form, the CDR3 reads TGTGCCAGCAGTCCCGGGGACAATGAGCAGTTCTTC. Translation gives CASSPGDNEQFF.

This clonotype was recorded once. This chain connects TRBV4-3 to TRBJ2-4; 7 bases are a match to TRBD2. The V gene end was trimmed by 1 base and the J gene end by 13 bases; junction bases not matched to a gene: 16. Per the germline V gene, CDR1 is LGHNA and CDR2 is YSLEER. The CDR3 contains 16 residues. CDR3 coding DNA: TGCGCCAGCAGCCAAGGCGGCGGGAGAAACTACAATGAGCAGTACTTC. Protein: CASSQGGGRNYNEQYF.

V is TRBV20-1 and J is TRBJ1-5, with D possibly TRBD1 on 6 matching bases. The CDR3 has 12 residues. Trimming took off 5 bases at V and 6 bases at J, with 11 bases between the two ends. CDR1 is DFQATT, CDR2 SNEGSKA, per germline (reference sequence). The CDR3 sequence is CSAVQGPQPQHF. The CDR3 DNA sequence: TGCAGTGCTGTACAGGGTCCTCAGCCCCAGCATTTT.

The chain recombines TRBV10-3 with TRBJ2-1; TRBD2 might be the D (6 bases). The assigned J gene may be wrong: the sequence end matches TRBJ2-7 better. There are 14 residues in the CDR3. Germline-derived CDR1 and CDR2 are ENHRY and SYGVKD. The CDR3 loop is CAIKTRESYNEQYF. In DNA, the CDR3 is TGTGCCATCAAAACCCGGGAGTCCTACAATGAGCAGTACTTC.

The V gene is TRBV20-1, the J gene TRBJ2-2; 7 bases fit TRBD1. The CDR3 has 13 amino acids. V lost 6 bases and J lost 3; bases outside the gene matches: 4. CDR1 is DFQATT, CDR2 SNEGSKA, per germline (reference sequence). DNA of the CDR3: TGCAGTGCAAAAGACAGGGACACCGGGGAGCTGTTTTTT. Translating it yields CSAKDRDTGELFF.

The chain joins TRBV27 to TRBJ2-1; 10 nucleotides align to TRBD1. TRBJ2-7 explains the end of the DNA better; the J call may be wrong. CDR3 length equals 18 residues. CDR1 is MNHEY and CDR2 is SMNVEV in the germline V gene (reference sequence). In DNA form, the CDR3 reads TGTGCCAGCAGTTTAGCCCCCCGGACAGGGGGGATCTCCTACGAGCAGTACTTC. Protein sequence: CASSLAPRTGGISYEQYF.

In this sample, this clonotype turned up a few times. The DNA of the CDR3 is TGCAGTGCTCTCCCCTTGACTAGCGGGTCCTACAATGAGCAGTTCTTC. It encodes CSALPLTSGSYNEQFF. The chain uses TRBV20-1 and TRBJ2-1; TRBD2 agrees at 10 bases. V lost 5 bases, J lost 1 base, and 8 bases stayed unmatched. The CDR3 is 16 residues long. Germline V CDR1 and CDR2: DFQATT, SNEGSKA (reference sequence).

The CDR3 is CSARVGSYTGELFF. As DNA, the CDR3 is TGCAGTGCTAGAGTGGGGTCGTACACCGGGGAGCTGTTTTTT. This rearrangement joins TRBV20-1 to TRBJ2-2; no clear D gene. Trimming cost V 1 base and J 3 bases, with 9 bases left between them. This CDR3 is 14 amino acids long. Looked up from germline, CDR1 is DFQATT and CDR2 is SNEGSKA (reference sequence).

The rearrangement uses TRBV6-5 and TRBJ2-1, with 8 bases aligning to TRBD1. With the DNA end fitting TRBJ2-7 better, the J assignment may be wrong. This CDR3 is 14 amino acids long. From germline, CDR1 is MNHEY and CDR2 SVGAGI. CDR3 coding DNA: TGTGCCAGCAGCCCTGGACAGGGTGTGAATGAGCAGTACTTC. It specifies CASSPGQGVNEQYF.

The chain is built from TRBV27 and TRBJ2-5, with 14 bases lining up with TRBD2. V shed 3 bases and J 5 bases; nucleotides not matched to a gene: 11. CDR1 and CDR2 (germline): MNHEY, SMNVEV (reference sequence). The CDR3 loop spans 18 amino acids. CDR3 residues: CASSFRLTSGRVRETQYF. Written as DNA, the CDR3 is TGTGCCAGCAGTTTTCGCCTGACTAGCGGGAGGGTTAGGGAGACCCAGTACTTC.

The chain links TRBV3-1 to TRBJ1-2; maybe TRBD1 (5 bases). The CDR3 totals 13 residues. From germline, CDR1 is LGHDT and CDR2 YNNKEL (reference sequence). Trimming removed 3 bases from V and 7 bases from J, with 12 bases in between. In DNA form, the CDR3 reads TGTGCCAGCAGCCACGACAGTCGGCGTGGCTACACCTTC. It translates to CASSHDSRRGYTF.

This chain uses TRBV6-2 or TRBV6-3 with TRBJ2-1, with 8 bases fitting TRBD2. CDR1 MNHEY and CDR2 SVGEGT come from the germline V gene. The CDR3 has 16 residues. V dropped 2 bases and J dropped 3; count of bases not matched to a gene: 6. The CDR3, as DNA: TGTGCCAGCAGTTACGTTCCGGGACTAGGCTACAATGAGCAGTTCTTC. Translating it yields CASSYVPGLGYNEQFF.

V usage is TRBV5-5 and J usage is TRBJ2-3, with 9 bases matching TRBD2. V shed 3 bases and J 2 bases; nucleotides not matched to a gene: 4. This CDR3 comprises 15 residues. The germline CDR1 and CDR2 sequences are SGHKS and YYEKEE (reference sequence). The CDR3 here is CASSSLAGNTDTQYF. CDR3 bases: TGTGCCAGCAGCTCGCTAGCGGGAAACACAGATACGCAGTATTTT.

The V and J genes are TRBV10-3 and TRBJ1-2; D unclear. Trimming left V 6 bases short and J 5 bases short, with 10 bases between. Germline CDR1 ENHRY, CDR2 SYGVKD. The CDR3 is 12 amino acids. This chain's CDR3 is CAISGDSYGYTF. DNA for the CDR3: TGTGCCATCAGCGGAGACTCGTATGGCTACACCTTC.